Shown below are 25 T cell receptor beta chains from a single sample sequenced in a study of blood T cell repertoires in COVID-19. Sequenced by immunoSEQ multiplex PCR; TCRdb stores in-frame clones only, minus some. Altogether approximately 670,000 clones are present, 85% to 90% being singletons, with the ten largest covering roughly 0.25%. The material sequenced was peripheral blood. Every receptor here comes from a woman aged 18-29 years with acute or convalescent COVID-19.

In this sample, this clone turned up a few times. The chain combines TRBV30 with TRBJ1-1, with D uncertain. Germline V gene data show CDR1 as GTSNPN and CDR2 as SVGIG (reference sequence). This CDR3 has 13 residues. Trimming pared 0 bases from V and 8 bases from J, leaving 13 bases between. Here the CDR3 reads CAWSVLVAGEAFF. The CDR3 DNA reads TGTGCCTGGAGTGTTCTTGTAGCGGGCGAAGCTTTCTTT.

V and J are TRBV2 and TRBJ1-1, with 7 bases matching TRBD1. Germline CDR1 reads SNHLY; CDR2 reads FYNNEI. The CDR3 runs to 14 residues. The V gene end was trimmed by 6 bases and the J gene end by 0 bases; junction bases not matched to a gene: 4. CDR3 region: CASRDRIMNTEAFF. Here the CDR3 DNA reads TGTGCCAGCAGGGACAGGATAATGAACACTGAAGCTTTCTTT.

This chain connects TRBV6-6 to TRBJ1-5; tentative D call: TRBD1 (6 bases). Trimming left V 5 bases short and J 7 bases short, with 18 bases between. Looked up from germline, CDR1 is MNHNY and CDR2 is SVGAGI (reference sequence). CDR3 length: 15 residues. CDR3 nucleotide sequence: TGTGCCAGCAGTAACCCCGGGACACTCGGACAGCCCCAGCATTTT. Protein sequence: CASSNPGTLGQPQHF.

The chain recombines TRBV6-2 or TRBV6-3 with TRBJ2-7; 10 bases fit TRBD2. Germline V lookup: CDR1 MNHEY, CDR2 SVGEGT. The ends lost 5 bases at V and 7 bases at J; junction bases unmatched: 8. The CDR3 is made up of 14 amino acids. The CDR3 region is CASSLLAGVGEQYF. CDR3 nucleotide sequence: TGTGCCAGCAGTCTTCTAGCGGGGGTTGGGGAGCAGTACTTC.

The chain joins TRBV24-1 to TRBJ2-7; the D is unclear. The CDR3 is made up of 13 amino acids. The ends were cut back, 9 bases at V and 7 bases at J, with 18 bases in the middle. Germline CDR1 KGHDR, CDR2 SFDVKD. CDR3 bases: TGTGCCACCGCCCAGGCAGGCGTTGGTGAGCAGTACTTC. It encodes CATAQAGVGEQYF.

The chain joins TRBV2 to TRBJ1-2, with a tentative D call TRBD1 (6 bases). The CDR3 loop spans 14 amino acids. With 4 bases removed from V and 4 bases from J, the gap between germline ends came to 13 bases. The germline V gene has CDR1 SNHLY and CDR2 FYNNEI. This chain's CDR3 is CASSAGQGFYGYTF. CDR3 coding DNA: TGTGCCAGCAGTGCAGGGCAGGGGTTCTATGGCTACACCTTC.

This chain uses TRBV15 with TRBJ2-1; a possible D gene is TRBD2 (7 bases). The V and J ends lost 0 bases and 16 bases respectively, with 13 bases between them. Germline CDR1 reads LNHNV; CDR2 reads YYDKDF (reference sequence). The length of the CDR3 is 12 residues. The CDR3 DNA is TGTGCCACCAGCAGAGATCGGGGGGCCACTTTCTTC. Its protein product is CATSRDRGATFF.

The V and J genes are TRBV30 and TRBJ1-2; D is uncertain. Germline V gene lookup returns CDR1 GTSNPN and CDR2 SVGIG (reference sequence). The germline V and J ends were trimmed by 3 bases and 8 bases, with 19 bases remaining between them. CDR3 length: 14 residues. The CDR3 DNA follows: TGTGCCTGGAGCCCCGGCGGAGGAGAATGGGGCTACACCTTC. Amino acid sequence: CAWSPGGGEWGYTF.

This chain connects TRBV5-1 to TRBJ2-7, with TRBD1 matching over 9 bases. This CDR3 has 16 amino acids. Germline V gives CDR1 SGHRS, CDR2 YFSETQ. V trimming: 4 bases; J trimming: 3 bases; junction bases outside the gene matches: 11. The CDR3 protein is CASSPGWGQGIYEQYF. DNA for the CDR3: TGCGCCAGCAGCCCGGGATGGGGACAGGGAATCTACGAGCAGTACTTC.

V usage is TRBV28 and J usage is TRBJ2-2; TRBD1 matches 10 bases. V shed 6 bases and J 5 bases; nucleotides not matched to a gene: 9. Germline V gene data show CDR1 as MDHEN and CDR2 as SYDVKM. This CDR3 has 16 amino acids. DNA of the CDR3: TGTGCCAGCAGGGGGATGGGACAGGGGAAAACCGGGGAGCTGTTTTTT. Protein: CASRGMGQGKTGELFF.

This clone was picked up one time. The chain recombines TRBV2 with TRBJ2-5; a weak D match, TRBD1 (5 bases). The germline V gene has CDR1 SNHLY and CDR2 FYNNEI. The V gene lost 1 base and the J gene lost 0 bases, with 6 bases spanning the gap. CDR3 length: 14 residues. This CDR3 is CASSEEGYQETQYF. The DNA of the CDR3 is TGTGCCAGCAGTGAAGAGGGGTACCAAGAGACCCAGTACTTC.

The chain combines TRBV20-1 with TRBJ1-2, with D hard to call. V was trimmed by 5 bases and J by 0 bases, leaving 4 bases between them. Germline lookup yields CDR1 DFQATT and CDR2 SNEGSKA (reference sequence). There are 11 residues in the CDR3. This CDR3 reads CSAGPNYGYTF. The DNA of the CDR3 is TGCAGTGCTGGCCCTAACTATGGCTACACCTTC.

The chain links TRBV29-1 to TRBJ1-2; D perhaps matches TRBD1 (5 bases). V shed 6 bases and J shed 7 bases, with 21 bases lying between them. CDR1 is SQVTM, CDR2 ANQGSEA, per germline. The CDR3 extends over 14 amino acids. CDR3 nucleotides: TGCAGCGTCGACCCCCAGGGTTCCGCATCTGGCTACACCTTC. Encoded protein: CSVDPQGSASGYTF.

CDR3 DNA: TGTGCCAGTAGTCCCCTGACAGGGGTGAACACTGAAGCTTTCTTT. It codes for CASSPLTGVNTEAFF. The J gene is TRBJ1-1, the V gene TRBV19; 8 nucleotides line up with TRBD1. The ends lost 5 bases at V and 0 bases at J; junction bases unmatched: 5. Germline CDR1 is LNHDA and CDR2 is SQIVND (reference sequence). The CDR3 runs to 15 residues.

The V call is TRBV20-1, the J call TRBJ1-2, with D unresolved. Trimming removed 3 bases at V and 6 bases at J, with 8 bases between. This CDR3 is built from 11 residues. Germline CDR1 DFQATT, CDR2 SNEGSKA (reference sequence). CDR3 DNA: TGCAGTGCTAGTTGGGCCGATGGCTACACCTTC. Translating it yields CSASWADGYTF.

The chain is built from TRBV4-3 and TRBJ2-7; 9 nucleotides align to TRBD2. J lost 1 base, V lost 0 bases, and 4 bases had no gene match. From germline, CDR1 is LGHNA and CDR2 YSLEER. The CDR3 is 16 amino acids. CDR3 DNA: TGCGCCAGCAGCCAAGATTCGCGGGGGGGATCCTACGAGCAGTACTTC. Residues: CASSQDSRGGSYEQYF.

The chain combines TRBV7-9 with TRBJ1-1; D ambiguous. There are 13 residues in the CDR3. The V end lost 5 bases, the J end lost 0 bases, and 7 bases lay between the germline ends. Per germline, CDR1 SEHNR and CDR2 FQNEAQ (reference sequence). The CDR3 sequence is CASSLSVNTEAFF. For the CDR3, the DNA is TGTGCCAGCAGCCTCAGCGTGAACACTGAAGCTTTCTTT. Drawing the rest from reference TRBV7-9 and TRBJ1-1, the complete variable domain is DTGVSQNPRHKITKRGQNVTFRCDPISEHNRLYWYRQTLGQGPEFLTYFQNEAQLEKSRLLSDRFSAERPKGSFSTLEIQRTEQGDSAMYLCASSLSVNTEAFFGQGTRLTVV.

The rearrangement joins TRBV4-3 to TRBJ1-6; D not resolved. The germline V and J ends were trimmed by 0 bases and 0 bases, with 6 bases remaining between them. Looked up from germline, CDR1 is LGHNA and CDR2 is YSLEER. The CDR3 is 16 residues long. The CDR3, as DNA: TGCGCCAGCAGCCAAGATCTCCTCTCCTATAATTCACCCCTCCACTTT. Protein sequence: CASSQDLLSYNSPLHF.

The chain uses TRBV29-1 and TRBJ2-3, with 14 bases aligning to TRBD2. Per the germline V gene, CDR1 is SQVTM and CDR2 is ANQGSEA. The trim removed 8 bases at V and 0 bases at J, leaving 10 bases unmatched. The CDR3 loop spans 17 amino acids. Written as DNA, the CDR3 is TGCAGCACTCAGGGGACTAGCGGGAGAGCGAGCACAGATACGCAGTATTTT. Its translation: CSTQGTSGRASTDTQYF.

The rearrangement joins TRBV15 to TRBJ1-2; maybe TRBD1 (5 bases). The length of the CDR3 is 16 residues. The germline V gene encodes CDR1 LNHNV and CDR2 YYDKDF (reference sequence). V was cut by 3 bases and J by 7 bases, with 21 bases left in between. The CDR3 region is CATSRVTGQKQGGYTF. CDR3 nucleotide sequence: TGTGCCACCAGCAGGGTAACTGGACAAAAACAAGGTGGCTACACCTTC.

This chain links TRBV9 with TRBJ1-4; 8 positions agree with TRBD1. Unmatched junction bases numbered 10, after V lost 3 bases and J lost 9 bases. The CDR3 spans 15 residues. Germline CDR1 is SGDLS and CDR2 is YYNGEE. The CDR3 region has the DNA TGTGCCAGCAGCGACGGGCCGGGACAGGTGAAAAAACTGTTTTTT. As protein: CASSDGPGQVKKLFF.

The chain recombines TRBV12-5 with TRBJ1-1; possibly TRBD1 for D (6 bases). The CDR3 contains 18 residues. The germline V and J ends were trimmed by 0 bases and 0 bases, with 17 bases remaining between them. Germline CDR1 is LGHNT and CDR2 is FRNRAP. CDR3 sequence reads: CASGLVTKGVEMNTEAFF. CDR3 nucleotides: TGTGCTAGTGGTTTGGTAACTAAGGGGGTAGAGATGAACACTGAAGCTTTCTTT.

This clone was counted a few times. The V call is TRBV29-1, the J call TRBJ1-1, with 7 bases identical to TRBD1. J lost 0 bases, V lost 8 bases, and 6 bases had no gene match. CDR1 is SQVTM, CDR2 ANQGSEA, per germline. This CDR3 contains 13 residues. CDR3 residues: CSTGVSMNTEAFF. The CDR3 nucleotides read TGCAGCACAGGGGTTTCGATGAACACTGAAGCTTTCTTT.

The chain carries TRBV4-3 and TRBJ1-2; D may be TRBD1 (5 bases). The germline V gene has CDR1 LGHNA and CDR2 YSLEER. The CDR3 has 15 residues. Trimming took off 2 bases at V and 8 bases at J, with 18 bases between the two ends. As DNA, the CDR3 is TGCGCCAGCAGCCAATCTGACAGTGACAGTAGGGGCTACACCTTC. Translating it yields CASSQSDSDSRGYTF.

The V and J genes are TRBV9 and TRBJ1-6; 8 nucleotides align to TRBD1. The CDR3 runs to 14 residues. The V gene's germline CDR1 is SGDLS and CDR2 YYNGEE. After removal of 4 bases from V and 10 bases from J, the junction contained 7 bases not matched to a gene. The CDR3 DNA reads TGTGCCAGCAGCTCCTCAGGGGGCGGATCACCCCTCCACTTT. Translation gives CASSSSGGGSPLHF.